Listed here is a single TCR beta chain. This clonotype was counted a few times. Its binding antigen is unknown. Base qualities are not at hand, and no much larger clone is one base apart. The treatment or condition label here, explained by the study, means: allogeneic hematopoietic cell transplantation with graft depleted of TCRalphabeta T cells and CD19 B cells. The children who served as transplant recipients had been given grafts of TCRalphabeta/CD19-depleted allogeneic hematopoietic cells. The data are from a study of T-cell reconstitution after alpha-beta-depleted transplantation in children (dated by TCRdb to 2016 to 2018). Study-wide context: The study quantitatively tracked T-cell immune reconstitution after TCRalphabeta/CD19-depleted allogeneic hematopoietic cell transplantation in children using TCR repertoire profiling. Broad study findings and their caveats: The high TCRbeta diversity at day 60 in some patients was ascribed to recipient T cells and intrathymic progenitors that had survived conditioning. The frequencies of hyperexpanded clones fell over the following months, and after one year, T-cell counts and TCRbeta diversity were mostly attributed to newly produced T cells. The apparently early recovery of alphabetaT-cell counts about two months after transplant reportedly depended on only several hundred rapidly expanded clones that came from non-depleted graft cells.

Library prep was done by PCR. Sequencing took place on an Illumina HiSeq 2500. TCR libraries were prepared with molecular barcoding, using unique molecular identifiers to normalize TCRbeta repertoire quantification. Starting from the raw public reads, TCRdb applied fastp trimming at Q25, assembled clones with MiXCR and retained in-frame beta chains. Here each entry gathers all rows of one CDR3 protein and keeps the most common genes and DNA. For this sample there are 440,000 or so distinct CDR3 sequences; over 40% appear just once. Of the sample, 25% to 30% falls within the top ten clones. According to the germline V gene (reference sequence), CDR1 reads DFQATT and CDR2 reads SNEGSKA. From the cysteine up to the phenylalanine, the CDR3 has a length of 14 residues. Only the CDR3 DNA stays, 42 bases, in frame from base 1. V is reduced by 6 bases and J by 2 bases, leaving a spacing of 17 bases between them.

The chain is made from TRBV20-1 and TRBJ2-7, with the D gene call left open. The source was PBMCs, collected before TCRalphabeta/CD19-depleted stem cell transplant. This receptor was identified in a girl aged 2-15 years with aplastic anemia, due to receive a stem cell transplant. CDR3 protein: CSATELDQTYEQYF. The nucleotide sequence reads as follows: TGCAGTGCCACAGAGCTGGACCAGACCTACGAGCAGTACTTC.